A single sample gave rise to the 4 T cell receptor beta chains below, sequenced in a study of shared clonotypes between healthy human individuals. Repertoires were generated with immunoSEQ multiplex PCR, while TCRdb's copy carries only in-frame clones and drops some. The table lists some 2,100,000 clones, more than 90% of them singletons, with over 0.1% in the top ten. The sequencing input was naive CD4+ T cells sorted from blood. Described subset: CD45RA+ positively selected. The receptors were sampled from a young man in good health.

To note about this clone: The identical CDR3 is also encoded by other nucleotide sequences in the sample. The gene calls are TRBV11-3 and TRBJ1-6, with D possibly being TRBD1 (6 bases). Between the trimmed V and J ends, which lost 0 bases and 11 bases, there was a span of 8 bases. The CDR3 runs to 13 residues. The germline V gene has CDR1 SGHNT and CDR2 YENEEA. The CDR3 is CASSLDRGAPLHF. The CDR3 DNA sequence: TGTGCCAGCAGCTTAGACAGGGGTGCACCCCTCCACTTT.

The chain links TRBV5-1 to TRBJ1-2; 9 bases match TRBD1. This CDR3 has 12 residues. CDR1 and CDR2 from the germline V gene are SGHRS and YFSETQ. Trimming removed 4 bases from V and 7 bases from J; junction bases left unmatched: 2. The CDR3 spells CASSVTGGGYTF. CDR3 DNA: TGCGCCAGCAGCGTGACAGGGGGTGGCTACACCTTC.

The V gene is TRBV10-3, the J gene TRBJ2-2, with 8 nucleotides matching TRBD2. Trimming took 3 bases from V and 4 from J; bases not matched to a gene: 4. This CDR3 spans 15 amino acids. CDR1 and CDR2 (germline): ENHRY, SYGVKD. As DNA, the CDR3 is TGTGCCATCAGTGAAGCGGGGGCTAGCACCGGGGAGCTGTTTTTT. This encodes CAISEAGASTGELFF.

This clone was seen only once. V is TRBV28 and J is TRBJ2-3, with D perhaps TRBD1 (7 bases). Germline assignment: CDR1 MDHEN and CDR2 SYDVKM. Deletions cut 5 bases from V and 12 bases from J, with 24 bases between. The CDR3 sequence is 15 residues long. The CDR3 spells CASSLGGGAGTQQYF. CDR3 in DNA: TGTGCCAGCAGTCTAGGGGGCGGGGCGGGCACTCAACAGTATTTT.